A selection of T cell receptor beta chains follows, all from one sample in a study of early T cells in non-severe SARS-CoV-2 infection. In TCRdb, the 5' RACE reads were re-called with MiXCR into one record per CDR3 protein. The sample shows about 50,000 distinct CDR3 sequences, roughly 10% of them seen only once. The material sequenced was whole blood, taken at baseline. The source of these receptors is an adult who was a healthcare worker with PCR-confirmed SARS-CoV-2 infection or an uninfected control (not recorded which). CDR3s include the opening cysteine and the closing phenylalanine or tryptophan. Each record gives: CDR3 length, clone size, V gene, J gene, D gene, CDR3 protein, CDR3 DNA. The D gene is left open where the match is weak. Size is stated for part of the rows, as once, few or many counts, or as a class when the clone is expanded.

length: 12
size: NA
V: TRBV7-9
J: TRBJ2-1
D: NA
CDR3: CASTVAADEQFF
DNA: TGTGCCAGCACCGTCGCGGCGGATGAGCAGTTCTTC

length: 15
size: few
V: TRBV4-3
J: TRBJ2-4
D: NA
CDR3: CASSQTTVAKNIQYF
DNA: TGCGCCAGCAGCCAAACGACGGTAGCCAAAAACATTCAGTACTTC

length: 13
size: few
V: TRBV7-2
J: TRBJ2-1
D: NA
CDR3: CASSLGYYNEQFF
DNA: TGTGCCAGCAGCTTAGGCTACTACAATGAGCAGTTCTTC

length: 13
size: few
V: TRBV18
J: TRBJ2-5
D: NA
CDR3: CASRGPNKETQYF
DNA: TGTGCCAGCCGAGGACCAAATAAAGAGACCCAGTACTTC

length: 13
size: few
V: TRBV7-8
J: TRBJ1-5
D: NA
CDR3: CASSFNSNQPQHF
DNA: TGTGCCAGCAGCTTTAATAGCAATCAGCCCCAGCATTTT

length: 17
size: NA
V: TRBV7-2
J: TRBJ1-6
D: NA
CDR3: CASSSSGQKTPRSPLHF
DNA: TGTGCCAGCAGCTCTAGTGGTCAGAAAACCCCGAGGTCACCCCTCCACTTT

length: 16
size: NA
V: TRBV20-1
J: TRBJ2-1
D: NA
CDR3: CSALSPGAGSYNEQFF
DNA: TGCAGTGCCCTCTCCCCAGGGGCTGGGTCCTACAATGAGCAGTTCTTC

length: 12
size: few
V: TRBV29-1
J: TRBJ1-2
D: NA
CDR3: CSLRRAANGYTF
DNA: TGCAGCCTGCGGAGGGCAGCGAATGGCTACACCTTC

length: 12
size: few
V: TRBV13
J: TRBJ1-6
D: NA
CDR3: CASSSPGSPLHF
DNA: TGTGCCAGCAGCTCCCCCGGATCACCCCTCCACTTT

length: 16
size: many
V: TRBV9
J: TRBJ2-1
D: TRBD2
CDR3: CASSVAGLAGVNEQFF
DNA: TGTGCCAGCAGCGTTGCGGGACTAGCGGGAGTCAATGAGCAGTTCTTC

length: 15
size: few
V: TRBV3-1
J: TRBJ2-1
D: NA
CDR3: CASSQRSTRPNEQFF
DNA: TGTGCCAGCAGCCAGCGGAGTACACGTCCCAATGAGCAGTTCTTC

length: 16
size: NA
V: TRBV10-3
J: TRBJ2-2
D: TRBD2
CDR3: CAIRPGLAIDTGELFF
DNA: TGTGCCATCAGGCCGGGACTAGCGATAGACACCGGGGAGCTGTTTTTT

length: 14
size: many
V: TRBV12-3/TRBV12-4
J: TRBJ1-1
D: NA
CDR3: CASSFNRGLTEAFF
DNA: TGTGCCAGCAGTTTTAATAGGGGCCTCACTGAAGCTTTCTTT

length: 13
size: NA
V: TRBV12-3/TRBV12-4
J: TRBJ1-1
D: NA
CDR3: CASSWRGAPKAFF
DNA: TGTGCCAGCAGTTGGCGGGGCGCCCCCAAAGCTTTCTTT

length: 17
size: few
V: TRBV6-1
J: TRBJ2-7
D: TRBD1
CDR3: CASRGDGVGQGTYEQYF
DNA: TGTGCCAGCAGGGGGGACGGCGTGGGACAGGGAACCTACGAGCAGTACTTC

length: 14
size: NA
V: TRBV7-3
J: TRBJ1-1
D: NA
CDR3: CASSLTGQGTEAFF
DNA: TGTGCCAGCAGCTTAACAGGTCAGGGAACTGAAGCTTTCTTT